The clone carrying this T cell receptor beta chain came up a few times. This sample is part of a study of blood T cell repertoires in COVID-19. Study as a whole: Sites across the United States, Italy and Spain contributed samples from acute and convalescent COVID-19. PBMCs, B-cell-depleted T cells, or T cells provided the cDNA or gDNA that made up the material.

Authors' processing steps: Estimation of nucleated cell counts was performed using reference gene primer amplification. Sequencing used immunoSEQ multiplex PCR; TCRdb keeps in-frame clones, though not all of them. V, J and clone size reflect that table, while D and trimming were determined from the DNA. The sample shows just under 50,000 clones, approximately 82% of them seen only once. The CDR3 spans 15 residues. V was pared by 3 bases and J by 3 bases, with 7 bases of the junction left unmatched. Germline V gene data show CDR1 as KGHSH and CDR2 as LQKENI. This chain links TRBV18 with TRBJ1-2, with 7 bases fitting TRBD1. This clonotype was sampled from a human donor in a cohort sampled during active COVID-19. Sequences were obtained from peripheral blood. The CDR3 sequence: CASSPNRGDDYGYTF. Here the CDR3 DNA reads TGTGCCAGCTCACCTAACAGGGGAGATGACTATGGCTACACCTTC.